A single T cell receptor beta chain is shown here with its context. Its cognate antigen is unknown. The data were obtained in a study of long-term antiretroviral therapy in people with HIV. Study-wide results and limits: Controls exceeded HIV repertoires in CDR3 length range.

The authors ran the immunoSEQ assay, v3.0, at survey level. Here immunoSEQ multiplex PCR was the method, and the copy in TCRdb shows in-frame clones only, minus some. The sample contains 24,000 or so clones, more than 80% of which appear only once. Sequenced material: unsorted PBMCs, taken 7.6 years after starting antiretroviral therapy. This clonotype was obtained from a woman aged 40 to 50 with HIV.

Written as DNA, the CDR3 is TGCGCCAGCAGCCAAGAGACGGGCTATGGCTACACCTTC. It translates to CASSQETGYGYTF. The V gene is TRBV4-3, the J gene TRBJ1-2; the D is unclear. Trimming removed 0 bases at V and 4 bases at J, with 6 bases between. This CDR3 is built from 13 residues. The germline V gene encodes CDR1 LGHNA and CDR2 YSLEER.